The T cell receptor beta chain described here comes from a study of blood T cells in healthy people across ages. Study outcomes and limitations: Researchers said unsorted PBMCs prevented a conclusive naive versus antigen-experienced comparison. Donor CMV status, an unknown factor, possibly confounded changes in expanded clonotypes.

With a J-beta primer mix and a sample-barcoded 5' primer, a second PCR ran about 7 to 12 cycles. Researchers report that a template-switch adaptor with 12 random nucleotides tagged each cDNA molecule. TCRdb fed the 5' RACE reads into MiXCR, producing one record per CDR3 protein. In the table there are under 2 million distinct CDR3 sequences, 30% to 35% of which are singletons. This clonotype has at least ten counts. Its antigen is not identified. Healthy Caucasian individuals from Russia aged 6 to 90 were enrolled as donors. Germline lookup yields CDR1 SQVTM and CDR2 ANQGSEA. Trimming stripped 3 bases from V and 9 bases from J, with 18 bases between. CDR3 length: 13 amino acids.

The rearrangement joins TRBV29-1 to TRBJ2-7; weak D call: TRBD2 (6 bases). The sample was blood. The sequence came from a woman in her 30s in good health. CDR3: CSVDEGLTTRQYF. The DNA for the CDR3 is TGCAGCGTTGATGAGGGACTCACGACTCGGCAGTACTTC.